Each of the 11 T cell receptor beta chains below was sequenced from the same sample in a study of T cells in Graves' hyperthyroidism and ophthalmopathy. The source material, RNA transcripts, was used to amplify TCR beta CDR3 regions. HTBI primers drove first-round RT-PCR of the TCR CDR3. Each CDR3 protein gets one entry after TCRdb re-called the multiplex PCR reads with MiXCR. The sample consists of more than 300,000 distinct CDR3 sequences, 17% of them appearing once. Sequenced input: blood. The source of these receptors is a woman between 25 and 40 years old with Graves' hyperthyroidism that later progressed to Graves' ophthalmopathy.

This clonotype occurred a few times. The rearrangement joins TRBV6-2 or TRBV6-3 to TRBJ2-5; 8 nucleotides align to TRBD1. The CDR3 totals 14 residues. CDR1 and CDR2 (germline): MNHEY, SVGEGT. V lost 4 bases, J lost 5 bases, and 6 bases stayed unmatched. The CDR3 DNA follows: TGTGCCAGCAGTTCACCGACAGGGGACGAGACCCAGTACTTC. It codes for CASSSPTGDETQYF.

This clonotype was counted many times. The CDR3 bases are TGTGCCAGCAGGCTTCTGGGTGATTCACCCCTCCACTTT. It is translated as CASRLLGDSPLHF. This chain links TRBV12-3 or TRBV12-4 with TRBJ1-6; D unresolved. CDR3 length: 13 residues. Deletions cut 6 bases from V and 8 bases from J, with 11 bases between.

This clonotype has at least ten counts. The CDR3 spells CSARDPGQGDNSPLHF. CDR3 sequence (DNA): TGCAGTGCTAGAGACCCGGGACAGGGCGACAATTCACCCCTCCACTTT. J is TRBJ1-6 and V is TRBV20-1; 9 bases fit TRBD1. V lost 0 bases, J lost 7 bases, and 7 bases stayed unmatched. Germline CDR1 DFQATT, CDR2 SNEGSKA (reference sequence). The CDR3 spans 16 residues.

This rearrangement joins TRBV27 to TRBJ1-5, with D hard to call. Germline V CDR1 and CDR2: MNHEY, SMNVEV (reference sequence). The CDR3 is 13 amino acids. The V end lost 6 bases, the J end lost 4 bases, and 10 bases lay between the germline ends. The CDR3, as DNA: TGTGCCAGCAGCCTTTTTACGAATCAGCCCCAGCATTTT. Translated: CASSLFTNQPQHF.

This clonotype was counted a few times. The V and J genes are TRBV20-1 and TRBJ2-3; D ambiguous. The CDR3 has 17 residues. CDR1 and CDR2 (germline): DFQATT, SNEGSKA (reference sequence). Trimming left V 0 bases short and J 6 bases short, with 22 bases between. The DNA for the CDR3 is TGCAGTGCTAGAGATTCGCAACGAGTCGCTTGGGGTGATACGCAGTATTTT. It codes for CSARDSQRVAWGDTQYF.

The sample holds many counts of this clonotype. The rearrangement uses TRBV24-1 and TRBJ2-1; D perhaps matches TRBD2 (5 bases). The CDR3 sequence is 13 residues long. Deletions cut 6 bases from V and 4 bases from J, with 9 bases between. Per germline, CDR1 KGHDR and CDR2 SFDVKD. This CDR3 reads CATSSAEYNEQFF. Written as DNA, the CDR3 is TGTGCCACCAGTTCAGCGGAATACAATGAGCAGTTCTTC.

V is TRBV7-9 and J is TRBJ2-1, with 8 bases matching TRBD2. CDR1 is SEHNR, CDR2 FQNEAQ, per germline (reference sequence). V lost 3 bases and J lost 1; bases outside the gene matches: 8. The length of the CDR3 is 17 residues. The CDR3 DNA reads TGTGCCAGCAGCTTGAACGCCGGGGGGGCGTCCTACAATGAGCAGTTCTTC. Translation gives CASSLNAGGASYNEQFF.

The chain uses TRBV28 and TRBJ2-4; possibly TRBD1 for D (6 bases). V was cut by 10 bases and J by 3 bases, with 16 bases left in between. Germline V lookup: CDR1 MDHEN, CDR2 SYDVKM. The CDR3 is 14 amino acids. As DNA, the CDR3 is TGTGCCACCGCAGAGACAGGTGACAAAAACATTCAGTACTTC. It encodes CATAETGDKNIQYF.

CDR3 residues: CASSLTDLTDNSPLHF. In nucleotides, the CDR3 is TGTGCCAGCAGTTTAACCGACCTGACAGACAATTCACCCCTCCACTTT. This chain joins TRBV6-2 or TRBV6-3 and TRBJ1-6; TRBD1 might be the D (5 bases). The CDR3 sequence is 16 residues long. V was cut by 4 bases and J by 7 bases, with 17 bases left in between. Looked up from germline, CDR1 is MNHEY and CDR2 is SVGEGT.

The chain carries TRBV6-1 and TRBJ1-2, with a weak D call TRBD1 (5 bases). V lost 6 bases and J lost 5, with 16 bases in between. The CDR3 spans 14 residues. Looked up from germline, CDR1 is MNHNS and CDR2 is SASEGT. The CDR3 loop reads CASSRTRDQYGYTF. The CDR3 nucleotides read TGTGCCAGCAGCCGAACCAGGGATCAGTATGGCTACACCTTC.

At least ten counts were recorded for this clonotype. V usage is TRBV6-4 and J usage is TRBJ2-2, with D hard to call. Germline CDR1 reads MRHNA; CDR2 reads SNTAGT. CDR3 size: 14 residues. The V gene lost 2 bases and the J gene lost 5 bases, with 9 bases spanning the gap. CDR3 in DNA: TGTGCCAGCAGTGACGGTTCGGAAACCGGGGAGCTGTTTTTT. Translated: CASSDGSETGELFF.